The sequence of this T cell receptor beta chain was determined in a study of cytomegalovirus exposure and HLA in healthy donors. A multiplex PCR was run with 60 Vbeta primers and 13 Jbeta primers. Clones were sequenced by immunoSEQ multiplex PCR, and TCRdb holds only the in-frame ones, with some missing. The profile covers under 300,000 clones, with about 80% appearing a single time and less than 9% taken by the ten largest. About this clone itself: Its target is not known.

Study-level findings and limits: Later analysis revealed greater clonal expansion in HLA-associated TCR beta chains than in equally common others.

The CDR3 runs to 16 residues. Per germline, CDR1 SGHRS and CDR2 YFSETQ. V trimming: 0 bases; J trimming: 4 bases; junction bases outside the gene matches: 4. The material sequenced was PBMCs. The chain has TRBV5-1 and TRBJ2-1; 10 bases line up with TRBD1. The sequence derives from a woman aged 60-75 years in good health and CMV-seropositive. In DNA, the CDR3 is TGCGCCAGCAGCTTGGCCGGGACAGGGGCATACAATGAGCAGTTCTTC. It is translated as CASSLAGTGAYNEQFF.